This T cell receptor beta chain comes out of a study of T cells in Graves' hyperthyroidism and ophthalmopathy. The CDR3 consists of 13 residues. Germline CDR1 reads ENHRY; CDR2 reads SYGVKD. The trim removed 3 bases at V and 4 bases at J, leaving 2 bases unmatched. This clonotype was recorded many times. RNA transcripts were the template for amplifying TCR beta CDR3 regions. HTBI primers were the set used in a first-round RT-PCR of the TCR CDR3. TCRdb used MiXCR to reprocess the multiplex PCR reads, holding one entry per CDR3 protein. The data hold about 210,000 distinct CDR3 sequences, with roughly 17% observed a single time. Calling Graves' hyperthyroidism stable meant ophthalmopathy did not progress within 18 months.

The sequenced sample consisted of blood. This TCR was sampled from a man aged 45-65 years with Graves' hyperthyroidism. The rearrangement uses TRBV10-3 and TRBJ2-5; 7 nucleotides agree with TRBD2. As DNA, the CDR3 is TGTGCCATCAGTGACAGGGAGGGAGAGACCCAGTACTTC. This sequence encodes CAISDREGETQYF.